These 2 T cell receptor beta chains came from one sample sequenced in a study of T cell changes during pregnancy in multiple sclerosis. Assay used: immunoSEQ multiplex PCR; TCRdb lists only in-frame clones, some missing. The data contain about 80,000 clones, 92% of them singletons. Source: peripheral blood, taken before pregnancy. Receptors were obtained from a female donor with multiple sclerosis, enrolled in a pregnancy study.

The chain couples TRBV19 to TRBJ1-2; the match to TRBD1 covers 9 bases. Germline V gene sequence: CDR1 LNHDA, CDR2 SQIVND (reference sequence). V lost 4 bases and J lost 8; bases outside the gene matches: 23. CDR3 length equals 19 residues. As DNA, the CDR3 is TGTGCCAGTAGTACCTATATAGGCGGAACAGGGGGCGGAAGAAACGGCTACACCTTC. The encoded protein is CASSTYIGGTGGGRNGYTF.

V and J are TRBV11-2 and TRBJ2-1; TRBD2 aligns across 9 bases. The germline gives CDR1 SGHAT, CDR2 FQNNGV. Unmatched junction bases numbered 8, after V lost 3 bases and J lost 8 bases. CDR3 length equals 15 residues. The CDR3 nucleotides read TGTGCCAGCAGCTTTCGCGGGAGGGCCGTCGATGAGCAGTTCTTC. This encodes CASSFRGRAVDEQFF.